This T cell receptor beta chain was sequenced for a study of blood T cell repertoires in COVID-19 (dated by TCRdb to 2020 to 2022). Notes on the research overall: The collaborator samples originated in the United States, Italy and Spain and spanned the acute and convalescent phases of COVID-19. The material from the prospective study consisted of cDNA or gDNA derived from T cells, B-cell-depleted T cells, or PBMCs. Deeply sampled blood TCRbeta repertoires from subjects exposed to, actively infected with, or recovered from COVID-19 were included in the dataset. A freely available public database, intended as a resource for researchers studying the immune response to SARS-CoV-2, is where the repertoires were released. Samples were obtained from the ongoing ImmuneRACE study (first 160 participants) and from 1,254 subjects provided by 6 global collaborators. The sample metadata nearly always contained a de-identified subject ID, COVID-19 status, age in years and sex. Where available, HLA class I and class II types were obtained from metadata supplied by the sample provider rather than from assay-based typing. Findings and caveats that apply to the study as a whole: How much clinical and demographic metadata was included differed by source and by participant, and the metadata was provided uncurated.

The cysteine opens and the phenylalanine closes a CDR3 of 15 amino acids. Only CDR3 DNA remains: 45 bases, in frame from the first base. Trimming costs V 3 bases and J 2 bases, and their ends lie 11 bases apart. In the germline V gene (reference sequence), CDR1 corresponds to LNHDA and CDR2 to SQIVND. The immunoSEQ Assay, a bias-controlled multiplex PCR, was used to amplify TCRbeta CDR3 regions from genomic DNA. Processing in the source paper ran as follows. Nucleated cell counts per sample were estimated from amplification of reference gene primers within the assay. Sequence reads were collapsed and filtered to measure the absolute abundance of every unique TCRbeta CDR3 rearrangement. For each sample, productive Simpson clonality was calculated as the square root of Simpson's diversity index across productive rearrangements. Not all clones reach the TCRdb copy of this immuneACCESS table, which keeps in-frame sequences only. Checked studies attribute under half of the gap to unresolved V genes and leave the rest unexplained. That table gives V, J and clone size, and the DNA gave D and trimming. Within this sample are about 95,000 clones, with roughly nine tenths of them counted one time only. The ten most abundant clones make up around 3.4% of the sample.

As concerns this clone: Its specific antigen is unknown. No clone much larger than this one lies a single base away; base qualities are absent.

Whole blood was collected in K2EDTA tubes by collaborating institutions according to the institutions' own protocols. For TCRbeta analysis, collaborators shipped samples in one of three forms: frozen whole blood, isolated PBMCs, or DNA extracted from either of those sample types. Recombination linked TRBV19 to TRBJ2-4; a weak D assignment points to TRBD2 (5 bases agree). Specimen: peripheral blood. The receptor was derived from a woman aged 70 to 79 with acute or convalescent COVID-19. The CDR3 reads CASSMLRASKNIQYF. In nucleotides, the sequence is TGTGCCAGTAGTATGTTGAGGGCTTCCAAAAACATTCAGTACTTC.